This is a list of T cell receptor beta chains from one sample in a study of shared clonotypes between healthy human individuals. Sequenced by immunoSEQ multiplex PCR; TCRdb stores in-frame clones only, minus some. The data show 800,000 to 1,200,000 clones, about 84% seen once. The sequenced sample was memory CD4+ T cells from PBMCs. The receptors were sampled from a young man in good health. Some clones in this sample may be carry-over from other donors' samples. The CDR3 runs from the conserved cysteine through the conserved F or W. A D gene is named only where the DNA matches it firmly. For some rows the clone size is stated as once, few or many, or as a class when expanded; others skip it.

CDR3nt	CDR3aa	d_gene	abundance	len	v_gene	j_gene
TGTGCCAGCAGTGGGACAGGGGCAACCACTTACGAGCAGTACTTC	CASSGTGATTYEQYF	TRBD1	.	15	TRBV6-1	TRBJ2-7
TGTGCCAGCAGCCGGACAGGAACAGATACGCAGTATTTT	CASSRTGTDTQYF	TRBD1	.	13	TRBV5-4	TRBJ2-3
TGCGCCAGCAGCTTGGAAGGTCTAGCGGGAGGTAAATACGAGCAGTACTTC	CASSLEGLAGGKYEQYF	TRBD2	.	17	TRBV5-1	TRBJ2-7
TGTGCCAGCAGCTTGGCGACAGGGGGCTATGGCTACACCTTC	CASSLATGGYGYTF	TRBD1	.	14	TRBV5-4	TRBJ1-2
TGTGCCAGCCAGCGGGAGGTCGTTGGCACCGGGGAGCTGTTTTTT	CASQREVVGTGELFF	TRBD2	many	15	TRBV9	TRBJ2-2
TGTGCCAGCAGCTTGTTCCCCCCGGCTAGCTCTACAGATACGCAGTATTTT	CASSLFPPASSTDTQYF	.	.	17	TRBV7-3	TRBJ2-3
TGTGCCAGCTCACCGGAGACAGGTCCCAGCGGGACTGAAGCTTTCTTT	CASSPETGPSGTEAFF	.	.	16	TRBV18	TRBJ1-1
TGTGCCAGCAGTTACACCCCCGCAGGGGGTGATACTGAAGCTTTCTTT	CASSYTPAGGDTEAFF	TRBD1	.	16	TRBV6-5	TRBJ1-1
TGTGCCTGGAGGGACGACCGGGACCTCCGCCAAGGTGGCACAGATACGCAGTATTTT	CAWRDDRDLRQGGTDTQYF	.	.	19	TRBV30	TRBJ2-3
TGTGCCAGCTCAAGGAGACAAGAGACCCAGTACTTC	CASSRRQETQYF	.	few	12	TRBV6-6	TRBJ2-5
TGTGCCAGCAGCTTAGCGGTCGGGAGGGCACTTGAGCAGTACTTC	CASSLAVGRALEQYF	TRBD2	.	15	TRBV7-2	TRBJ2-7
TGTGCCAGCAGCTTGGCCGGTTCGGGGCAGTATTTT	CASSLAGSGQYF	.	.	12	TRBV5-4	TRBJ2-3
TGTGCCAGCGGCACAGGGGGTGATGACACTGAAGCTTTCTTT	CASGTGGDDTEAFF	TRBD1	.	14	TRBV5-4	TRBJ1-1
TGTGCCAGCAGCTCGGTAGCGGCTAGCACAGATACGCAGTATTTT	CASSSVAASTDTQYF	.	.	15	TRBV11-2	TRBJ2-3
TGTGCCAGCAGTTATAGCCGGAGGATGAGGAACACTGAAGCTTTCTTT	CASSYSRRMRNTEAFF	.	.	16	TRBV6-5	TRBJ1-1
TGTGCCAGCCAAACCGGGCAGGGAACCTTAGCCAAAAACATTCAGTACTTC	CASQTGQGTLAKNIQYF	.	.	17	TRBV2	TRBJ2-4
TGCGCCAGCAGCTTGTACTGGGGGATGAACACTGAAGCTTTCTTT	CASSLYWGMNTEAFF	.	few	15	TRBV5-1	TRBJ1-1
TGTGCCAGCAGTTCAACAGGGAGGTCCTACGAGCAGTACTTC	CASSSTGRSYEQYF	.	.	14	TRBV7-2	TRBJ2-7
TGTGCCAGCGGAGAACCCACAGATACGCAGTATTTT	CASGEPTDTQYF	.	.	12	TRBV28	TRBJ2-3
TGTGCCATCAGTCTACCGGGACACATATATGGCTACACCTTC	CAISLPGHIYGYTF	.	.	14	TRBV10-3	TRBJ1-2
TGTGCCTCAAGGACTAGCGGGAGAGAGACCCAGTACTTC	CASRTSGRETQYF	TRBD2	.	13	TRBV19	TRBJ2-5
TGCGCCAGCAGCCAGGGCAGCCCCCTCAACTACGAGCAGTACTTC	CASSQGSPLNYEQYF	.	.	15	TRBV5-1	TRBJ2-7
TGTGCCAGCTCACCACAACGGGTAGACGAGCAGTACTTC	CASSPQRVDEQYF	.	.	13	TRBV18	TRBJ2-7
TGTGCCAGCAGTTATTTCCGGGGGGCCTACACCGGGGAGCTGTTTTTT	CASSYFRGAYTGELFF	.	.	16	TRBV6-5	TRBJ2-2
TGTGCCAGCAGACTACTGGGACTGTCCACCGGGGAGCTGTTTTTT	CASRLLGLSTGELFF	.	.	15	TRBV6-1	TRBJ2-2
TGTGCCAGCAGGGGACAGGCCACGGAGGGGTGGCAGTACTTC	CASRGQATEGWQYF	TRBD1	.	14	TRBV2	TRBJ2-7